One T cell receptor (beta chain) is described in this entry. Measured with immunoSEQ multiplex PCR; TCRdb has only the in-frame clones, and not every one. This table holds about 100,000 clones, roughly 87% found once. These data originate in a study of control samples from healthy donors and cancer patients. This CDR3 has 19 amino acids. Trimming at V came to 5 bases and at J to 3 bases, leaving 13 bases not matched to a gene. The germline gives CDR1 SGHTA, CDR2 FQGNSA. The J gene is TRBJ2-3, the V gene TRBV7-2; 14 bases are a match to TRBD2. Sequenced sample: blood. This clonotype was sampled from a woman in her forties or fifties in good health. The CDR3 sequence is CASSIPGTSGSLGTDTQYF. CDR3 coding DNA: TGTGCCAGCAGCATACCCGGGACTAGCGGGAGCCTTGGGACAGATACGCAGTATTTT.